This TCR beta chain is from a study of T cell responses to AZD1222 COVID-19 vaccine. About the research overall: Pooled samples include second doses given at about 4 or 12 weeks. General observations from the study: Two AZD1222 doses significantly raised spike-specific TCR breadth and depth over controls. Reports say nearly half of spike-specific TCRs go after unmutated variant regions. Every sample of the repertoires postdated the peak T cell response.

The CDR3 is made up of 10 amino acids. V dropped 4 bases and J dropped 5 bases, with 2 bases sitting between them. Per germline, CDR1 MNHEY and CDR2 SVGAGI. Profiled with immunoSEQ multiplex PCR; TCRdb holds only in-frame clones, not every one. The sample includes approximately 92,000 clones, roughly 93% of them seen just once. As concerns this clone: Antigen unknown.

Here the sequenced sample was peripheral blood, taken on day 0 of AZD1222 vaccination. The receptor was isolated from an adult in good health. The rearrangement joins TRBV6-5 to TRBJ1-1; no reliable D call. The CDR3 loop reads CASSWTEAFF. CDR3 bases: TGTGCCAGCAGTTGGACTGAAGCTTTCTTT.